This T cell receptor beta chain originates from a study of blood T cell repertoires in COVID-19. In the study overall: From T cells, B-cell-depleted T cells, or PBMCs came the material, which was cDNA or gDNA.

Germline CDR1 and CDR2: LNHDA and SQIVND (reference sequence). The CDR3 extends over 18 amino acids. J was trimmed by 4 bases and V by 3 bases; bases with no gene match: 13. Original methodology: For nucleated cells, counts were estimated from reference gene primer amplification. Only in-frame clones appear in the TCRdb table, and some are missing; sequencing was by immunoSEQ multiplex PCR. V and J calls and clone size are those listed in that table; D and trimming were worked out from the DNA. The repertoire holds around 270,000 clones, with 70% to 90% as singletons. Sequencing was carried out using peripheral blood. The TCR was taken from a human donor with COVID-19, enrolled during active disease. The donor label of this sample is uncertain. This chain links TRBV19 with TRBJ2-2; 8 nucleotides line up with TRBD2. The CDR3 protein is CASSIPGLSGSGTGELFF. The CDR3, as DNA: TGTGCCAGTAGTATCCCAGGCTTGAGCGGGAGCGGCACCGGGGAGCTGTTTTTT.